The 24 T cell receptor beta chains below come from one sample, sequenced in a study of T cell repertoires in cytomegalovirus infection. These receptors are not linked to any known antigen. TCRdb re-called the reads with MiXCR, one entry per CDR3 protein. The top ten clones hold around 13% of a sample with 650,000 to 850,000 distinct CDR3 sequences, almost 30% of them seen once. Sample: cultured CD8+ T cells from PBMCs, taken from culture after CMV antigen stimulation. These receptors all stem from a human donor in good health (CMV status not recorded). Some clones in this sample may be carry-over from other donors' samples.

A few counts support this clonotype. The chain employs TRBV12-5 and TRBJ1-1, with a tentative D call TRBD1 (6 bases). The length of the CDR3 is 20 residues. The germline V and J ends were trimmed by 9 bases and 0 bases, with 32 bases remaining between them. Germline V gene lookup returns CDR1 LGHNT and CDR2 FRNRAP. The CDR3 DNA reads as TGTGCTAGGGGTGAACATTTCTCTCTGAACAGGGAGTCTTTGAACACTGAAGCTTTCTTT. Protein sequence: CARGEHFSLNRESLNTEAFF.

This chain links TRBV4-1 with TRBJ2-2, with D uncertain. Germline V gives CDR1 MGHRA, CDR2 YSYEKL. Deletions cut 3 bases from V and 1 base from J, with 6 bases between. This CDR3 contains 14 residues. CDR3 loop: CASSQSVNTGELFF. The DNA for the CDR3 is TGCGCCAGCAGCCAGTCAGTGAACACCGGGGAGCTGTTTTTT.

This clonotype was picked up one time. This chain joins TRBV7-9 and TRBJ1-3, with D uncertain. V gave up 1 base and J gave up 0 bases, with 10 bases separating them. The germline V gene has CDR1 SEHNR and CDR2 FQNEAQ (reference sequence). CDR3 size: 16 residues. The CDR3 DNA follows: TGTGCCAGCAGCTTAGAGATTCCTTACTCTGGAAACACCATATATTTT. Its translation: CASSLEIPYSGNTIYF.

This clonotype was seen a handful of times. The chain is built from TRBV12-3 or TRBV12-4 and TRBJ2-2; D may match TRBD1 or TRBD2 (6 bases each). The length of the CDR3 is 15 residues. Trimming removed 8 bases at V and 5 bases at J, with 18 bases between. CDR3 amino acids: CASPFRGGRTGELFF. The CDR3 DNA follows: TGTGCCAGCCCGTTTAGAGGGGGGCGAACCGGGGAGCTGTTTTTT.

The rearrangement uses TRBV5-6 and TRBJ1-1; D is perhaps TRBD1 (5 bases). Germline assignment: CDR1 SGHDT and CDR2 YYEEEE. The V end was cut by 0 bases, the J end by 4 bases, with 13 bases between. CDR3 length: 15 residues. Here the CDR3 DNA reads TGTGCCAGCAGCTTGGCCTGGACCCAGGGCACTGAAGCTTTCTTT. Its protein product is CASSLAWTQGTEAFF. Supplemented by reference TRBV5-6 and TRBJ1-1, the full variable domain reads DAGVTQSPTHLIKTRGQQVTLRCSPKSGHDTVSWYQQALGQGPQFIFQYYEEEERQRGNFPDRFSGHQFPNYSSELNVNALLLGDSALYLCASSLAWTQGTEAFFGQGTRLTVV.

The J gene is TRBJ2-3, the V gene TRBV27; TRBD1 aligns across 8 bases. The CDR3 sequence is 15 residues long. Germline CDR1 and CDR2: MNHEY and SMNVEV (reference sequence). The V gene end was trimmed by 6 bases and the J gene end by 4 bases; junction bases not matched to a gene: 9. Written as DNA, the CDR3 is TGTGCCAGCAGGACTAGGGACAGGCTTTCAGATACGCAGTATTTT. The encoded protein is CASRTRDRLSDTQYF.

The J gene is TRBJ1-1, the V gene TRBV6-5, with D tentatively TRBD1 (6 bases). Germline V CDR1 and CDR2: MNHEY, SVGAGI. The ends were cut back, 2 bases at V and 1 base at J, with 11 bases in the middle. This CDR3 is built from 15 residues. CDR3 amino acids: CASSYLGGQNTEAFF. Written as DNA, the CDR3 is TGTGCCAGCAGTTACCTAGGGGGACAGAACACTGAAGCTTTCTTT.

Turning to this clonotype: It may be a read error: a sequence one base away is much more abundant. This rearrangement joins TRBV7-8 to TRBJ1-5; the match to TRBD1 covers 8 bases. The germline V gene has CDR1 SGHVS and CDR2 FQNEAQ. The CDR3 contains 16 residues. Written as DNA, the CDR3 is TGTGCCAGCAGCTCGGGACAGGCGGGGGGGTATCATCCCCAGCATTTT. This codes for CASSSGQAGGYHPQHF.

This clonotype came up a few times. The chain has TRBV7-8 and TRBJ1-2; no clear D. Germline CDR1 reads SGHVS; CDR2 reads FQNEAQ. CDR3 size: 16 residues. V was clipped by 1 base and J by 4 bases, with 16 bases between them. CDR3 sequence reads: CASSLVGGDVAYGYTF. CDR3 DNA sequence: TGTGCCAGCAGCTTAGTAGGAGGAGATGTAGCCTATGGCTACACCTTC.

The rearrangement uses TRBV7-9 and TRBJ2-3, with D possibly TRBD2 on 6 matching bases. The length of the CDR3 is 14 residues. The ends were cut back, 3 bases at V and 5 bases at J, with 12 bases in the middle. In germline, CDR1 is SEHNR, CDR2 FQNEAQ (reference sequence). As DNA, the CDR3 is TGTGCCAGCAGCTTGACGGGGGAAGTAGATACGCAGTATTTT. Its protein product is CASSLTGEVDTQYF.

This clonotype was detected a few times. CDR3 sequence reads: CASSYSPNQPQHF. In DNA form, the CDR3 reads TGTGCCAGCAGTTACAGTCCCAATCAGCCCCAGCATTTT. This sequence joins TRBV6-5 and TRBJ1-5; D unresolved. Trimming pared 2 bases from V and 3 bases from J, leaving 5 bases between. Germline V gives CDR1 MNHEY, CDR2 SVGAGI. This CDR3 is 13 amino acids long.

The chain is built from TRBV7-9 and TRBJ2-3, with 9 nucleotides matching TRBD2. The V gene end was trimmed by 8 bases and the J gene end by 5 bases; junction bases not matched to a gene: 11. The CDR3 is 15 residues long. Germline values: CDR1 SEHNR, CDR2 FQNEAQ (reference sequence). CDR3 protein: CASASLAGTRDTQYF. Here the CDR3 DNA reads TGTGCCAGCGCCTCGCTAGCGGGGACAAGAGATACGCAGTATTTT.

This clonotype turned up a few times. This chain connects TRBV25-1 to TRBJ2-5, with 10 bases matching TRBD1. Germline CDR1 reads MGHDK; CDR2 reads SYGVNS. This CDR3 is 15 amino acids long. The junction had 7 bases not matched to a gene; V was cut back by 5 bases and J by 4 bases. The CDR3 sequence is CASSFRDRGPETQYF. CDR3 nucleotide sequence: TGTGCCAGCAGTTTCCGGGACAGGGGACCAGAGACCCAGTACTTC.

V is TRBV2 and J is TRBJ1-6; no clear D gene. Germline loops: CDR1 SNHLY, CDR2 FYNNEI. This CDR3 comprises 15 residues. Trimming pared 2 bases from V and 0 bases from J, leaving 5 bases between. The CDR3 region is CASSEWSSYNSPLHF. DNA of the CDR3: TGTGCCAGCAGTGAATGGAGCTCCTATAATTCACCCCTCCACTTT.

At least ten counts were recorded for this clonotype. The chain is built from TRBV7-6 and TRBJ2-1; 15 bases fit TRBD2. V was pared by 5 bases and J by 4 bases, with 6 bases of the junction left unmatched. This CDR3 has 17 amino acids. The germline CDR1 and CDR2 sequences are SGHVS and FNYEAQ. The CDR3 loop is CASSPGTSGGLYNEQFF. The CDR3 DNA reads TGTGCCAGCAGCCCCGGGACTAGCGGGGGGCTTTACAATGAGCAGTTCTTC.

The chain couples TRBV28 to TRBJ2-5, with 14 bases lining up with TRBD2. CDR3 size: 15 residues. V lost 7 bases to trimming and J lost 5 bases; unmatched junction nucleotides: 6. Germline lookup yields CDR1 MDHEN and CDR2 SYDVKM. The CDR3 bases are TGTGCCAGCAACTCGGGACTAGCGGGGGTTGAGACCCAGTACTTC. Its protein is CASNSGLAGVETQYF.

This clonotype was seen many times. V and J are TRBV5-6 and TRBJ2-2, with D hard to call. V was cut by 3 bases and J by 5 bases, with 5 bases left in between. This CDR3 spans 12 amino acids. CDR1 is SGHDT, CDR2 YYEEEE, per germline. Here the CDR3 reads CASSSLTGELFF. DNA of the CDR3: TGTGCCAGCAGCTCCTTAACCGGGGAGCTGTTTTTT. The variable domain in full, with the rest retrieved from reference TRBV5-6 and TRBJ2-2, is DAGVTQSPTHLIKTRGQQVTLRCSPKSGHDTVSWYQQALGQGPQFIFQYYEEEERQRGNFPDRFSGHQFPNYSSELNVNALLLGDSALYLCASSSLTGELFFGEGSRLTVL.

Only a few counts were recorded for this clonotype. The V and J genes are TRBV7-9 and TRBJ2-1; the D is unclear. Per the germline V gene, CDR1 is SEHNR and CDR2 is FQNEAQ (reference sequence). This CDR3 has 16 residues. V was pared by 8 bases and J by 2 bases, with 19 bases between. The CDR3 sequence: CASSRRVGIPYNEQFF. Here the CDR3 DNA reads TGTGCCAGCTCCCGGCGAGTGGGGATTCCCTACAATGAGCAGTTCTTC.

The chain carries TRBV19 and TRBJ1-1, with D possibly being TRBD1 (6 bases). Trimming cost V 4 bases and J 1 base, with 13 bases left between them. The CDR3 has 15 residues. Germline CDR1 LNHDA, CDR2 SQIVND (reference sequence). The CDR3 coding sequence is TGTGCCAGTAGTAAGTACAGGGAGACGAACACTGAAGCTTTCTTT. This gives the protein CASSKYRETNTEAFF.

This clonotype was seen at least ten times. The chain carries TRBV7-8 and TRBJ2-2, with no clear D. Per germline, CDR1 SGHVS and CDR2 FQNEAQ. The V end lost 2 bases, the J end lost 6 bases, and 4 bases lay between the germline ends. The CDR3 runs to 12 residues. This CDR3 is CASSLQPGELFF. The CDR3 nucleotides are TGTGCCAGCAGCTTACAGCCCGGGGAGCTGTTTTTT.

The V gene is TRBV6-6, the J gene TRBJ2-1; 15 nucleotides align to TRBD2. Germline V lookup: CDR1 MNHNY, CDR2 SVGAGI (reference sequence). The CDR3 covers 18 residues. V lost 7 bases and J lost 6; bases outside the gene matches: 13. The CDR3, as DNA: TGTGCCAGCACCCGGGGACTAGCGGGGGGTTTAGAGCTCAATGAGCAGTTCTTC. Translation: CASTRGLAGGLELNEQFF.

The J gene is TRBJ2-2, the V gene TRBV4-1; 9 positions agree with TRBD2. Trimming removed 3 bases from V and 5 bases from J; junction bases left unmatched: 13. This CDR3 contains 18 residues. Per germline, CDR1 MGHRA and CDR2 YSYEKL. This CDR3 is CASSHEAALAGKTGELFF. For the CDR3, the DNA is TGCGCCAGCAGCCATGAAGCGGCCCTAGCGGGAAAAACCGGGGAGCTGTTTTTT.

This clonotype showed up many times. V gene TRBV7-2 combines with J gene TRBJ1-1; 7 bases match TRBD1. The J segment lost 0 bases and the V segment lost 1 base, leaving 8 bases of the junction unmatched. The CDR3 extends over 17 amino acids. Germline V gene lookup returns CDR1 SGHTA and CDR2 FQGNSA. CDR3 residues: CASSLVGGGTVNTEAFF. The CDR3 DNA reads TGTGCCAGCAGCTTAGTAGGGGGAGGGACAGTGAACACTGAAGCTTTCTTT.

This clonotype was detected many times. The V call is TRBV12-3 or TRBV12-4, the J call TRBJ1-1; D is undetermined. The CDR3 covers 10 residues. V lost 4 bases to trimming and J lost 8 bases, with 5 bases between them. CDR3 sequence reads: CASSSEEAFF. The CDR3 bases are TGTGCCAGCAGTTCAGAAGAAGCTTTCTTT.